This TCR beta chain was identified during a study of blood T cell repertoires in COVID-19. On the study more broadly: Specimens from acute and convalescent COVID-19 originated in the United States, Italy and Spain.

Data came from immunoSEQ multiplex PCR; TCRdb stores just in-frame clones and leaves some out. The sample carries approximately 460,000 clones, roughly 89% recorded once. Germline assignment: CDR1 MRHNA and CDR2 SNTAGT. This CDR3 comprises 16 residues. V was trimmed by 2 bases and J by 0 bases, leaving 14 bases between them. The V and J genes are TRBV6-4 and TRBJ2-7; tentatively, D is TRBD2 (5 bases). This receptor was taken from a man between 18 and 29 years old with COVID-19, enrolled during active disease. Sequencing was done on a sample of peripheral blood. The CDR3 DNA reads TGTGCCAGCAGTGACGGTAAGCGGAAGAGCTCCTACGAGCAGTACTTC. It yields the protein CASSDGKRKSSYEQYF.